Below are 5 T cell receptor beta chains sequenced from a single sample in a study of T cell responses to AZD1222 COVID-19 vaccine. Produced via immunoSEQ multiplex PCR; TCRdb's table is partial and in-frame only. Of 150,000 to 200,000 clones in the sample, 90% were seen once. The specimen was peripheral blood, collected on day 0 of AZD1222 vaccination. Source of these receptors: an adult in good health.

The gene calls are TRBV5-4 and TRBJ1-2, with D perhaps matching TRBD1 (5 bases). The length of the CDR3 is 16 residues. Germline V gene data show CDR1 as SGHNT and CDR2 as YYREEE (reference sequence). Trimming took 0 bases from V and 8 from J, leaving 20 bases between them. The CDR3 loop reads CASSLANTGRFEGYTF. The CDR3 nucleotides are TGTGCCAGCAGCTTGGCCAACACAGGAAGGTTTGAGGGCTACACCTTC.

V usage is TRBV14 and J usage is TRBJ1-1; TRBD1 is a possible D gene (5 bases). CDR1 and CDR2 (germline): SGHDN, FVKESK. This CDR3 region has 13 residues. Trimming pared 4 bases from V and 4 bases from J, leaving 10 bases between. The CDR3: CASSLGVGTEAFF. In nucleotides, the CDR3 is TGTGCCAGCAGCCTGGGGGTTGGCACTGAAGCTTTCTTT. Drawing the rest from reference TRBV14 and TRBJ1-1, the complete variable domain is EAGVTQFPSHSVIEKGQTVTLRCDPISGHDNLYWYRRVMGKEIKFLLHFVKESKQDESGMPNNRFLAERTGGTYSTLKVQPAELEDSGVYFCASSLGVGTEAFFGQGTRLTVV.

This clone turned up a few times. V is TRBV5-1 and J is TRBJ2-3; no reliable D call. From germline, CDR1 is SGHRS and CDR2 YFSETQ. Trimming shortened V by 4 bases and J by 2 bases, and 11 bases separated the two germline ends. The CDR3 spans 14 residues. CDR3: CASSPGLHTDTQYF. The CDR3 coding sequence is TGCGCCAGCAGCCCGGGTTTGCACACAGATACGCAGTATTTT.

The rearrangement uses TRBV14 and TRBJ2-2, with D hard to call. The CDR3 length is 16 residues. V was clipped by 4 bases and J by 4 bases, with 16 bases between them. The germline V gene encodes CDR1 SGHDN and CDR2 FVKESK. In DNA form, the CDR3 reads TGTGCCAGCAGCCGGCTGGCCGGCGAACTCACCGGGGAGCTGTTTTTT. As protein: CASSRLAGELTGELFF.

The chain recombines TRBV4-2 with TRBJ1-5, with D uncertain. The CDR3 covers 15 residues. Germline V CDR1 and CDR2: LGHNA, YNFKEQ. Trimming removed 5 bases at V and 2 bases at J, with 13 bases between. CDR3 protein: CASSEGSLGNQPQHF. CDR3 DNA sequence: TGTGCCAGCAGCGAAGGGAGTCTCGGCAATCAGCCCCAGCATTTT.